This T cell receptor (beta chain) was obtained from a study of T cell changes during pregnancy in multiple sclerosis. Sequencing was performed with immunoSEQ multiplex PCR; in TCRdb, only in-frame clones are kept and a portion is missing. This repertoire shows almost 35,000 clones, 90% found once; its top ten account for over 8.5%. Germline CDR1 and CDR2: ENHRY and SYGVKD. The CDR3 extends over 17 amino acids. J was trimmed by 6 bases and V by 5 bases; bases with no gene match: 13. The TCR originated in a female donor with multiple sclerosis, enrolled in a pregnancy study. J is TRBJ2-3 and V is TRBV10-3; TRBD2 aligns across 11 bases. The sample here was CD8+ T cells from peripheral blood mononuclear cells, taken before pregnancy. The CDR3 is CAISSRGSGRGNDTQYF. The CDR3 DNA follows: TGTGCCATCAGTTCCCGTGGTAGCGGGAGGGGTAACGATACGCAGTATTTT.